The 8 T cell receptor beta chains below all came from one sample that was sequenced in a study of shared clonotypes between healthy human individuals. TCRdb's copy holds only in-frame clones and misses some; the assay was immunoSEQ multiplex PCR. The table includes 600,000 to 800,000 clones, over 55% detected once. Sequencing was performed on memory CD4+ T cells sorted from blood. Regarding subset: CD45RA-negative fraction. These receptor sequences come from a woman in her twenties or thirties in good health.

The V call is TRBV1, the J call TRBJ2-7. TRBV1 is a pseudogene segment. The CDR3 runs 14 residues. CDR3 sequence reads: CTSSHQGEGCEQYF. The CDR3 nucleotides read TGCACCAGCAGCCACCAGGGTGAGGGATGCGAGCAGTACTTC.

J is TRBJ1-2 and V is TRBV28; possible D gene TRBD1, 5 bases. With 8 bases removed from V and 7 bases from J, the gap between germline ends came to 17 bases. Germline CDR1 and CDR2: MDHEN and SYDVKM. The CDR3 runs 13 residues. CDR3 sequence reads: CASQRDLVLGYTF. CDR3 coding DNA: TGTGCCAGCCAACGGGACCTCGTTCTTGGCTACACCTTC.

CDR3 residues: CASSLEDTSYEQYF. Written as DNA, the CDR3 is TGTGCCAGCAGCTTGGAGGACACCTCCTACGAGCAGTACTTC. The rearrangement joins TRBV5-4 to TRBJ2-7, with D possibly TRBD1 on 5 matching bases. CDR3 size: 14 residues. Deletions cut 0 bases from V and 0 bases from J, with 7 bases between. CDR1 and CDR2 from the germline V gene are SGHNT and YYREEE (reference sequence).

The rearrangement joins TRBV28 to TRBJ2-5; TRBD1 or TRBD2 may be the D gene (5 bases each). The germline V gene encodes CDR1 MDHEN and CDR2 SYDVKM. This CDR3 is 12 amino acids long. V was shortened by 8 bases and J by 5 bases, with 12 bases between the two germline ends. CDR3 bases: TGTGCCAGCGGGACCCGGTTGGAGACCCAGTACTTC. Its translation: CASGTRLETQYF.

V and J are TRBV5-5 and TRBJ1-2; possibly TRBD1 for D (6 bases). CDR3 size: 15 residues. From germline, CDR1 is SGHKS and CDR2 YYEKEE (reference sequence). V was pared by 0 bases and J by 4 bases, with 13 bases between. The CDR3 reads CASSLDEGQLYGYTF. The CDR3 bases are TGTGCCAGCAGCTTGGACGAAGGACAGCTCTATGGCTACACCTTC. Full variable domain (missing parts from reference TRBV5-5 and TRBJ1-2): DAGVTQSPTHLIKTRGQQVTLRCSPISGHKSVSWYQQVLGQGPQFIFQYYEKEERGRGNFPDRFSARQFPNYSSELNVNALLLGDSALYLCASSLDEGQLYGYTFGSGTRLTVV.

The gene calls are TRBV2 and TRBJ2-3, with D perhaps TRBD1 (5 bases). Trimming took 5 bases from V and 2 from J, leaving 11 bases between them. The CDR3 is 14 residues long. Germline V gene lookup returns CDR1 SNHLY and CDR2 FYNNEI. CDR3 in DNA: TGTGCCAGCAGTTCGACAGTGACCACAGATACGCAGTATTTT. Its protein product is CASSSTVTTDTQYF.

The chain is built from TRBV5-1 and TRBJ2-2; 7 nucleotides align to TRBD1. Germline V lookup: CDR1 SGHRS, CDR2 YFSETQ. This CDR3 has 16 residues. Unmatched junction bases numbered 12, after V lost 4 bases and J lost 6 bases. The CDR3 spells CASSPSGDSYAGELFF. CDR3 coding DNA: TGCGCCAGCAGCCCGTCCGGGGACAGCTACGCCGGGGAGCTGTTTTTT.

The chain links TRBV28 to TRBJ2-7, with TRBD1 identical over 9 bases. The CDR3 sequence is 15 residues long. Germline CDR1 reads MDHEN; CDR2 reads SYDVKM. The V segment lost 6 bases and the J segment 1 base; nucleotides outside the gene matches: 7. CDR3 residues: CASRLQGARSYEQYF. The CDR3 nucleotides read TGTGCCAGCAGGCTACAGGGGGCCCGTTCCTACGAGCAGTACTTC.